A single sample is the source of the 17 T cell receptor beta chains below, sequenced in a study of cytomegalovirus exposure and HLA in healthy donors. This PCR relied on a set of 60 Vbeta primers and 13 Jbeta primers. Only in-frame clones appear in the TCRdb table, and some are missing; sequencing was by immunoSEQ multiplex PCR. Of around 130,000 clones in the sample, about 82% were seen once. The sequenced sample consisted of PBMCs. Every receptor here comes from a boy between 10 and 17 years old in good health and CMV-seronegative.

This chain connects TRBV19 to TRBJ1-5, with TRBD1 matching over 9 bases. V was pared by 3 bases and J by 9 bases, with 6 bases of the junction left unmatched. The CDR3 runs to 14 residues. Germline V gene lookup returns CDR1 LNHDA and CDR2 SQIVND (reference sequence). CDR3 sequence reads: CASSMGDRVGPQHF. The CDR3 bases are TGTGCCAGTAGTATGGGGGACAGGGTGGGGCCCCAGCATTTT.

The chain has TRBV5-1 and TRBJ2-7, with a weak D call TRBD1 (5 bases). Germline loops: CDR1 SGHRS, CDR2 YFSETQ. V was pared by 1 base and J by 2 bases, with 13 bases between. The CDR3 totals 15 residues. For the CDR3, the DNA is TGCGCCAGCAGCTTGCTGGCAGGGATCACCTACGAGCAGTACTTC. It encodes CASSLLAGITYEQYF.

V is TRBV12-5 and J is TRBJ1-1, with D hard to call. V lost 7 bases, J lost 3 bases, and 12 bases lay in between. The CDR3 runs to 13 residues. Germline CDR1 LGHNT, CDR2 FRNRAP. This CDR3 reads CASATGRYTEAFF. DNA of the CDR3: TGTGCTAGTGCCACGGGAAGGTACACTGAAGCTTTCTTT.

The V and J genes are TRBV19 and TRBJ2-5; possible D gene TRBD1, 6 bases. The CDR3 length is 14 residues. Germline values: CDR1 LNHDA, CDR2 SQIVND (reference sequence). Trimming removed 5 bases at V and 2 bases at J, with 12 bases between. CDR3 in amino acids: CASSSRTVQETQYF. The CDR3 bases are TGTGCCAGTAGTTCTCGGACAGTACAAGAGACCCAGTACTTC.

The sample holds a few counts of this clone. This rearrangement joins TRBV2 to TRBJ2-3; TRBD2 aligns across 7 bases. The CDR3 is made up of 15 amino acids. The ends lost 9 bases at V and 2 bases at J; junction bases unmatched: 11. Germline V lookup: CDR1 SNHLY, CDR2 FYNNEI. This CDR3 is CASADRSGVTDTQYF. CDR3 DNA sequence: TGTGCCAGTGCAGATCGAAGCGGGGTCACAGATACGCAGTATTTT.

This clone appeared a single time. The rearrangement joins TRBV5-6 to TRBJ1-1, with D maybe TRBD1 (6 bases). Trimming left V 0 bases short and J 4 bases short, with 10 bases between. The CDR3 length is 14 residues. In germline, CDR1 is SGHDT, CDR2 YYEEEE. The CDR3 reads CASSLDVGGTEAFF. In DNA form, the CDR3 reads TGTGCCAGCAGCTTGGATGTAGGGGGCACTGAAGCTTTCTTT.

The V gene is TRBV7-8, the J gene TRBJ1-5; 7 bases align to TRBD1. The germline V gene encodes CDR1 SGHVS and CDR2 FQNEAQ. The CDR3 length is 14 residues. The V segment lost 5 bases and the J segment 0 bases; nucleotides outside the gene matches: 1. CDR3 bases: TGTGCCAGCAGCCGACAGGGTAGCAATCAGCCCCAGCATTTT. This codes for CASSRQGSNQPQHF.

The chain uses TRBV12-5 and TRBJ2-3; 14 bases align to TRBD2. Germline lookup yields CDR1 LGHNT and CDR2 FRNRAP. CDR3 size: 18 residues. Trimming at V came to 7 bases and at J to 3 bases, leaving 12 bases not matched to a gene. The CDR3 region is CASAFPTSGRGRTDTQYF. Written as DNA, the CDR3 is TGTGCTAGTGCCTTCCCGACTAGCGGGAGGGGGAGGACAGATACGCAGTATTTT.

The V call is TRBV7-2, the J call TRBJ2-2; D ambiguous. Trimming removed 5 bases at V and 2 bases at J, with 15 bases between. The V gene's germline CDR1 is SGHTA and CDR2 FQGNSA. The length of the CDR3 is 16 residues. The CDR3, as DNA: TGTGCCAGCAGCCCGGAAGGCGGAACAAACACCGGGGAGCTGTTTTTT. Protein product: CASSPEGGTNTGELFF.

The chain couples TRBV7-2 to TRBJ1-2, with D possibly TRBD1 on 6 matching bases. This CDR3 contains 14 residues. With 5 bases removed from V and 4 bases from J, the gap between germline ends came to 14 bases. CDR1 and CDR2 (germline): SGHTA, FQGNSA. The CDR3 DNA reads TGTGCCAGCAGCGTCGGACAGAGGGGCTATGGCTACACCTTC. Amino acid sequence: CASSVGQRGYGYTF.

The chain employs TRBV30 and TRBJ1-1; D not resolved. V gave up 1 base and J gave up 11 bases, with 17 bases separating them. This CDR3 has 13 residues. Germline loops: CDR1 GTSNPN, CDR2 SVGIG (reference sequence). This CDR3 is CAWSEAGGSGAFF. The CDR3 region has the DNA TGTGCCTGGAGTGAGGCGGGCGGGAGCGGGGCTTTCTTT.

This chain joins TRBV9 and TRBJ1-5; TRBD1 matches 7 bases. The junction had 6 bases not matched to a gene; V was cut back by 5 bases and J by 7 bases. Looked up from germline, CDR1 is SGDLS and CDR2 is YYNGEE. The CDR3 spans 13 residues. Written as DNA, the CDR3 is TGTGCCAGCAGTGCAGGGGGAGAACAGCCCCAGCATTTT. It specifies CASSAGGEQPQHF. Filled out from reference TRBV9 and TRBJ1-5, the complete variable domain reads DSGVTQTPKHLITATGQRVTLRCSPRSGDLSVYWYQQSLDQGLQFLIQYYNGEERAKGNILERFSAQQFPDLHSELNLSSLELGDSALYFCASSAGGEQPQHFGDGTRLSIL.

This clone was detected once. The chain carries TRBV29-1 and TRBJ1-1; perhaps TRBD1 as D (5 bases). The CDR3 consists of 14 residues. Germline-derived CDR1 and CDR2 are SQVTM and ANQGSEA. V lost 4 bases and J 5 bases, leaving 17 bases between the germline ends. The CDR3 sequence is CSVGDRHSGTEAFF. The CDR3 DNA follows: TGCAGCGTTGGAGACAGACATTCGGGGACTGAAGCTTTCTTT.

V is TRBV29-1 and J is TRBJ2-3, with D possibly being TRBD2 (5 bases). Per germline, CDR1 SQVTM and CDR2 ANQGSEA. This CDR3 is built from 15 residues. The ends were cut back, 4 bases at V and 6 bases at J, with 20 bases in the middle. The CDR3 protein is CSVATRAIGPDTQYF. CDR3 DNA sequence: TGCAGCGTTGCCACTAGGGCCATAGGACCGGATACGCAGTATTTT.

V is TRBV14 and J is TRBJ1-1; no reliable D call. The V end lost 1 base, the J end lost 5 bases, and 11 bases lay between the germline ends. Germline V CDR1 and CDR2: SGHDN, FVKESK. CDR3 size: 14 residues. The CDR3, as DNA: TGTGCCAGCAGCCAAGTGTGGAGTGGTACTGAAGCTTTCTTT. It is translated as CASSQVWSGTEAFF.

The chain employs TRBV6-1 and TRBJ2-7; D not resolved. The length of the CDR3 is 14 residues. Germline CDR1 MNHNS, CDR2 SASEGT. V lost 4 bases, J lost 6 bases, and 16 bases lay in between. CDR3 sequence (DNA): TGTGCCAGCAGTGCCCGGGTTGCCCCTCTCGAGCAGTACTTC. It translates to CASSARVAPLEQYF.

This clone showed up just a few times. The V call is TRBV5-6, the J call TRBJ2-1; no clear D. The germline V and J ends were trimmed by 5 bases and 2 bases, with 14 bases remaining between them. This CDR3 has 15 amino acids. Germline values: CDR1 SGHDT, CDR2 YYEEEE. CDR3 in DNA: TGTGCCAGCAGAACCTATGACACAACCTACAATGAGCAGTTCTTC. Translation gives CASRTYDTTYNEQFF.